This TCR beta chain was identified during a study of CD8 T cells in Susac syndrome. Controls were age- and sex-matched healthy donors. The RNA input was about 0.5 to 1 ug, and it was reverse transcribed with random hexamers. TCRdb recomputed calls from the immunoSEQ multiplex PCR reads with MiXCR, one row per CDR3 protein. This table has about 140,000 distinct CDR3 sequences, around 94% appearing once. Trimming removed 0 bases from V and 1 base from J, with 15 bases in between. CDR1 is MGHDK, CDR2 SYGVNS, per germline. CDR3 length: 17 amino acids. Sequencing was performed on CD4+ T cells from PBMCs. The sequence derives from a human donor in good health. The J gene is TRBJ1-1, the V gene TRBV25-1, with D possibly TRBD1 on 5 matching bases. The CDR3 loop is CASSEYIGHPSNTEAFF. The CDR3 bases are TGTGCCAGCAGTGAATATATAGGACATCCATCGAACACTGAAGCTTTCTTT.